This TCR beta chain derives from a study of radiotherapy plus CTLA-4 blockade in lung cancer. Across the study: Objective responses were seen in around 19% of patients, disease control in more than 30%. General study results and limits: TCR clones originating in tumors grew in number in blood after radiotherapy plus ipilimumab.

V lost 2 bases, J lost 7 bases, and 9 bases lay in between. Germline V gene data show CDR1 as KGHSH and CDR2 as LQKENI. This CDR3 comprises 14 residues. Assay: immunoSEQ multiplex PCR; the TCRdb copy retains only in-frame clones and omits some. The data hold tens of thousands of clones, with approximately 79% observed a single time. In the case of this clone: Its matching antigen is unknown.

This TCR came from a human donor with non-small cell lung cancer who had a complete response to radiotherapy plus ipilimumab. The rearrangement uses TRBV18 and TRBJ1-6; D remains unclear. Sequenced material: peripheral blood, taken from a patient treated with radiotherapy plus ipilimumab. The CDR3 spells CASSPDPRNSPLHF. In nucleotides, the CDR3 is TGTGCCAGCTCACCAGACCCGCGAAATTCACCCCTCCACTTT.